Listed here are 21 T cell receptor beta chains from one sample, sequenced in a study of a mutant IDH1 vaccine in newly diagnosed glioma. This table comes from immunoSEQ multiplex PCR, and its TCRdb copy is limited to in-frame clones, with some not included. The sample has 50,000 to 70,000 clones, roughly 71% seen once. This sample's time point: week 35, safety follow-up. Alongside topical imiquimod, each dose of vaccine comprised 300 ug of mutant IDH1 20-mer peptide. Their cognate antigens are unknown. This specimen was PBMCs, taken from a glioma patient whose treatment included an IDH1 peptide vaccine. The origin of the receptors is a man aged 45 to 65 with glioma.

The chain carries TRBV2 and TRBJ2-2, with 11 bases fitting TRBD2. Germline V gene sequence: CDR1 SNHLY, CDR2 FYNNEI. Losses at the gene ends were 2 bases for V and 5 bases for J; bases not matched to a gene: 7. CDR3 length: 17 amino acids. The CDR3 DNA reads TGTGCCAGCAGTGAACCCCTAGCGGGGGGTTATACCGGGGAGCTGTTTTTT. This sequence encodes CASSEPLAGGYTGELFF.

The chain employs TRBV5-1 and TRBJ2-2, with 13 bases fitting TRBD2. Germline trimming cut 4 bases from V and 3 bases from J; bases unmatched to any gene: 9. This CDR3 region has 18 residues. CDR1 is SGHRS, CDR2 YFSETQ, per germline. The CDR3 DNA reads as TGCGCCAGCAGCCCTACGGGACTAGCGGGGTCTTACACCGGGGAGCTGTTTTTT. It yields the protein CASSPTGLAGSYTGELFF. The variable domain in full, completed from reference TRBV5-1 and TRBJ2-2, reads KAGVTQTPRYLIKTRGQQVTLSCSPISGHRSVSWYQQTPGQGLQFLFEYFSETQRNKGNFPGRFSGRQFSNSRSEMNVSTLELGDSALYLCASSPTGLAGSYTGELFFGEGSRLTVL.

V and J are TRBV30 and TRBJ2-7; a possible D gene is TRBD1 (6 bases). V dropped 0 bases and J dropped 5 bases, with 11 bases sitting between them. Germline V gives CDR1 GTSNPN, CDR2 SVGIG (reference sequence). The CDR3 loop spans 13 amino acids. As DNA, the CDR3 is TGTGCCTGGAGTGTACGAGGGGACAACGAGCAGTACTTC. Amino acids: CAWSVRGDNEQYF.

The V call is TRBV6-6, the J call TRBJ2-2; either TRBD1 or TRBD2 may fit D (5 bases each). CDR1 is MNHNY and CDR2 is SVGAGI in the germline V gene (reference sequence). The CDR3 length is 14 residues. V lost 2 bases to trimming and J lost 3 bases, with 7 bases between them. CDR3 DNA: TGTGCCAGCAGTTACGGGGGAGACACCGGGGAGCTGTTTTTT. Its translation: CASSYGGDTGELFF.

This clone qualifies as medium-sized (0.01 to 0.1%). The chain has TRBV2 and TRBJ1-1; 7 bases are a match to TRBD1. This CDR3 is 12 amino acids long. Per the germline V gene, CDR1 is SNHLY and CDR2 is FYNNEI. V was clipped by 4 bases and J by 9 bases; unmatched bases: 5. The CDR3 region has the DNA TGTGCCAGCAGTGTCGTACAGGGGAAAGCTTTCTTT. Translating it yields CASSVVQGKAFF.

CDR3 sequence (DNA): TGTGCCTGGAGTGCGGACAGGGGGAGCGAACATAGCAATCAGCCCCAGCATTTT. Translating it yields CAWSADRGSEHSNQPQHF. The chain couples TRBV30 to TRBJ1-5; TRBD1 aligns across 10 bases. Germline assignment: CDR1 GTSNPN and CDR2 SVGIG (reference sequence). CDR3 length: 18 amino acids. J gave up 0 bases and V 1 base, and 9 bases lay outside the gene matches. The full variable domain, in which reference TRBV30 and TRBJ1-5 provide the parts outside the CDR3, is SQTIHQWPATLVQPVGSPLSLECTVEGTSNPNLYWYRQAAGRGLQLLFYSVGIGQISSEVPQNLSASRPQDRQFILSSKKLLLSDSGFYLCAWSADRGSEHSNQPQHFGDGTRLSIL.

The CDR3 nucleotides read TGTGCCATCAGGACCCCGGGACAGGGGAACACTGAAGCTTTCTTT. It codes for CAIRTPGQGNTEAFF. V and J are TRBV10-3 and TRBJ1-1, with 9 bases aligning to TRBD1. Germline V lookup: CDR1 ENHRY, CDR2 SYGVKD. The V segment lost 6 bases and the J segment 1 base; nucleotides outside the gene matches: 6. This CDR3 contains 15 residues.

The chain uses TRBV19 and TRBJ2-7, with 12 positions matching TRBD1. The germline V gene has CDR1 LNHDA and CDR2 SQIVND (reference sequence). V gave up 3 bases and J gave up 5 bases; unmatched junction bases: 5. This CDR3 is 15 amino acids long. The CDR3 here is CASSITGTGGNEQYF. CDR3 in DNA: TGTGCCAGTAGTATCACCGGGACAGGGGGCAACGAGCAGTACTTC.

This chain joins TRBV28 and TRBJ1-2; D gene ambiguous. CDR3 length equals 13 residues. CDR1 and CDR2 from the germline V gene are MDHEN and SYDVKM. The ends were cut back, 2 bases at V and 4 bases at J, with 8 bases in the middle. CDR3 bases: TGTGCCAGCAGTTTACGGGGTCTCTATGGCTACACCTTC. Its protein is CASSLRGLYGYTF.

The gene calls are TRBV29-1 and TRBJ2-5; D is tentatively TRBD1 or TRBD2 (5 bases each). This CDR3 is built from 14 residues. The V and J ends lost 4 bases and 2 bases respectively, with 14 bases between them. Germline lookup yields CDR1 SQVTM and CDR2 ANQGSEA. The CDR3: CSVGSGSIQETQYF. For the CDR3, the DNA is TGCAGCGTTGGGTCAGGGAGTATTCAAGAGACCCAGTACTTC.

V gene TRBV14 combines with J gene TRBJ2-2, with D unclear. Germline CDR1 is SGHDN and CDR2 is FVKESK. Trimming left V 1 base short and J 4 bases short, with 10 bases between. CDR3 length: 15 amino acids. CDR3 residues: CASSQGQGVTGELFF. CDR3 bases: TGTGCCAGCAGCCAAGGTCAAGGAGTCACCGGGGAGCTGTTTTTT.

The chain carries TRBV19 and TRBJ1-5; 8 nucleotides match TRBD1. The V gene's germline CDR1 is LNHDA and CDR2 SQIVND (reference sequence). The CDR3 totals 14 residues. The V segment lost 7 bases and the J segment 6 bases; nucleotides outside the gene matches: 8. The DNA of the CDR3 is TGTGCCAGTACCGCGGACAGGGCTATTCAGCCCCAGCATTTT. Amino acid sequence: CASTADRAIQPQHF.

Details on this clone: At one end the junction does not follow the germline gene, possibly because of a read error. This sequence joins TRBV7-7 and TRBJ1-3, with a possible D match to TRBD1 (6 bases). The CDR3 runs 13 residues. Germline V gene lookup returns CDR1 SSHAT and CDR2 FNYEAQ (reference sequence). CDR3 bases: TGTGCTAGCAGTAATGGACAGGGAAACACCATATATTTT. Its protein is CASSNGQGNTIYF.

V gene TRBV7-9 combines with J gene TRBJ1-2, with a weak D call TRBD1 (5 bases). The CDR3 sequence is 16 residues long. V lost 6 bases and J 4 bases, leaving 21 bases between the germline ends. Per germline, CDR1 SEHNR and CDR2 FQNEAQ (reference sequence). For the CDR3, the DNA is TGTGCCAGCAGGCCGGGACTCGATAGTTCCAGCTATGGCTACACCTTC. This gives the protein CASRPGLDSSSYGYTF.

V and J are TRBV14 and TRBJ1-2; no definite D call. The CDR3 sequence is 13 residues long. From germline, CDR1 is SGHDN and CDR2 FVKESK. V lost 4 bases, J lost 3 bases, and 9 bases lay in between. For the CDR3, the DNA is TGTGCCAGCAGCCTTGAGACCTACTATGGCTACACCTTC. Its translation is CASSLETYYGYTF. Combining the CDR3 with reference TRBV14 and TRBJ1-2 gives the whole variable domain EAGVTQFPSHSVIEKGQTVTLRCDPISGHDNLYWYRRVMGKEIKFLLHFVKESKQDESGMPNNRFLAERTGGTYSTLKVQPAELEDSGVYFCASSLETYYGYTFGSGTRLTVV.

This chain joins TRBV25-1 and TRBJ1-4; D remains ambiguous. This CDR3 region has 14 residues. Trimming took off 5 bases at V and 0 bases at J, with 7 bases between the two ends. The germline CDR1 and CDR2 sequences are MGHDK and SYGVNS. The CDR3 DNA follows: TGTGCCAGCAGTATGACTGCAACTAATGAAAAACTGTTTTTT. It is translated as CASSMTATNEKLFF.

Sample share makes this clone medium-sized. The V call is TRBV7-9, the J call TRBJ2-1; 9 nucleotides line up with TRBD1. This CDR3 comprises 17 residues. Losses at the gene ends were 6 bases for V and 0 bases for J; bases not matched to a gene: 9. CDR1 SEHNR and CDR2 FQNEAQ come from the germline V gene (reference sequence). The CDR3 nucleotides are TGTGCCAGCAGTTTCTATGGACAGGGGAGCTCCTACAATGAGCAGTTCTTC. This translates into CASSFYGQGSSYNEQFF.

This sequence joins TRBV30 and TRBJ2-7, with 8 bases aligning to TRBD1. The CDR3 has 13 residues. The V segment lost 0 bases and the J segment 3 bases; nucleotides outside the gene matches: 1. In germline, CDR1 is GTSNPN, CDR2 SVGIG (reference sequence). As DNA, the CDR3 is TGTGCCTGGAGTGTAGGACAGGGCTACGAGCAGTACTTC. Amino acid sequence: CAWSVGQGYEQYF.

The chain recombines TRBV7-9 with TRBJ1-5; no reliable D call. Germline V gene sequence: CDR1 SEHNR, CDR2 FQNEAQ (reference sequence). The V gene lost 2 bases and the J gene lost 8 bases, with 7 bases spanning the gap. This CDR3 region has 12 residues. In nucleotides, the CDR3 is TGTGCCAGCAGCTTATTGTCTGAGCCCCAGCATTTT. Its protein is CASSLLSEPQHF.

The chain links TRBV5-1 to TRBJ1-2; D remains unclear. The germline CDR1 and CDR2 sequences are SGHRS and YFSETQ. The CDR3 sequence is 15 residues long. V was shortened by 0 bases and J by 6 bases, with 15 bases between the two germline ends. CDR3: CASSLEGRPGNGYTF. DNA for the CDR3: TGCGCCAGCAGCTTGGAAGGTAGGCCGGGGAATGGCTACACCTTC.

The chain is built from TRBV30 and TRBJ1-3, with D perhaps TRBD1 (5 bases). Germline lookup yields CDR1 GTSNPN and CDR2 SVGIG (reference sequence). V dropped 0 bases and J dropped 4 bases, with 13 bases sitting between them. The CDR3 consists of 15 residues. CDR3: CAWSVRGAVGNTIYF. CDR3 in DNA: TGTGCCTGGAGTGTACGAGGGGCAGTGGGAAACACCATATATTTT.